This T cell receptor beta chain originates from a study of T cells in Graves' hyperthyroidism and ophthalmopathy. This clonotype came up many times. V lost 4 bases to trimming and J lost 0 bases; unmatched junction nucleotides: 10. The CDR3 runs 17 residues. Per germline, CDR1 DFQATT and CDR2 SNEGSKA (reference sequence). TCR beta CDR3 regions were amplified from RNA. Carried out on the TCR CDR3, a first-round RT-PCR used the HTBI primer set. TCRdb re-called the multiplex PCR reads through MiXCR, storing one row per CDR3 protein. The sample yields about 340,000 distinct CDR3 sequences, around a fifth seen once.

The chain links TRBV20-1 to TRBJ2-3, with 10 bases matching TRBD2. What was sequenced was blood. The clonotype comes from a woman aged 45-65 years with Graves' hyperthyroidism. The DNA of the CDR3 is TGCAGTGCTATTAAGCTTAGCGGGAGGACTAGCACAGATACGCAGTATTTT. Amino acid sequence: CSAIKLSGRTSTDTQYF.